The text below deals with one T cell receptor beta chain. Antigen: not known. With 9 bases clipped from V and 0 bases from J, the junction kept 8 bases outside the gene matches. The germline V gene has CDR1 WSHSY and CDR2 SAAADI. The CDR3 spans 14 residues. The sample is drawn from a study of shared clonotypes between healthy human individuals. Genomic DNA of each subset was evenly split across several immunoSEQ plates. Only in-frame clones appear in the TCRdb table, and some are missing; sequencing was by immunoSEQ multiplex PCR. The sample contains hundreds of thousands of clones, 55% to 85% of which appear only once. Points from the study as a whole: With several donors compared, around 5% of naive CD4 clonotypes were shared.

The sequenced sample was memory CD4+ T cells sorted from blood. Described subset: CD45RA-negative fraction. The rearrangement uses TRBV10-2 and TRBJ2-7, with 7 bases aligning to TRBD2. The TCR was taken from a woman in her 30s in good health. The CDR3 here is CASWVAGRSYEQYF. The CDR3 nucleotides are TGCGCCAGTTGGGTAGCGGGCCGCTCCTACGAGCAGTACTTC.